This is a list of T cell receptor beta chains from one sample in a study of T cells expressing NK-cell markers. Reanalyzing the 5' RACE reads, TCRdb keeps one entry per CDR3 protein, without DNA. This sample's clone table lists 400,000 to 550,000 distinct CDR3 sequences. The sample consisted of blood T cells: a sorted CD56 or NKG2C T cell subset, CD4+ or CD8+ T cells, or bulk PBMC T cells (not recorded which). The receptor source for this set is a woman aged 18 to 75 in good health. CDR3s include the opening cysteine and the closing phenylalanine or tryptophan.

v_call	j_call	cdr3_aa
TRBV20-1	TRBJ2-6	CSARTSGRARSGANVLTF
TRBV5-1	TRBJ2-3	CASSWREGRTDTQYF
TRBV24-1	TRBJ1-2	CATSLDSGGYTF
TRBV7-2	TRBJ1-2	CASSLAGGPYGYTF
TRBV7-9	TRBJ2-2	CASSPKGGVPNTGELFF
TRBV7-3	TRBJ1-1	CASSLTPTAEAFF
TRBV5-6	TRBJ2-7	CASSASREQYF
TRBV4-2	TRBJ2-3	CASSQERERSTDTQYF
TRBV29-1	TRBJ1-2	CSVATDLYSNYGYTF
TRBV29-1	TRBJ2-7	CSVERSEGLEQYF
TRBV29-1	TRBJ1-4	CSVVGSKDEKLFF
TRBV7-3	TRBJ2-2	CASSDSGHNTGELVF
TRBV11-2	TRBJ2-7	CASTATYEQYF
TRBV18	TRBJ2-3	CASSPEGSRALRTDTQYF
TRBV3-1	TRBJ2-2	CASSRGLAGGNGELFF
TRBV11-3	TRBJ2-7	CASSPGGDHSYEQYF
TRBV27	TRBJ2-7	CASRFRGISSYEQYF
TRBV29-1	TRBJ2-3	CSATSSWGSTDTQYF
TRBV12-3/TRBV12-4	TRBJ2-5	CASSANLKGGGETQYF
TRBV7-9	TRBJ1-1	CASGPTGPEAFF
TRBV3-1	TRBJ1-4	CASSQTGGAWEKLFF
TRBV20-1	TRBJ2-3	CSASREGTDTQYF
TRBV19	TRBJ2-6	CASSPGTVEFSGANVLTF
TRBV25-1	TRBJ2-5	CASTQGVQETQYF
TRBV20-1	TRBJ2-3	CSATGLVATDTQYF
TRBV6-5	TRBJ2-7	CASSDSSGPTPGEQYF
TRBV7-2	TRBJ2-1	CASRPGGVYNEQFF
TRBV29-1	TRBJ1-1	CSTVMNTEAFF
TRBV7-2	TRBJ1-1	CASSVDRGRTEAFF
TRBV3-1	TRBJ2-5	CASSQDVGVSGKTQYF
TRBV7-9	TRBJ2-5	CASSEQVPRETQYF
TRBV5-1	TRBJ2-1	CASNSLREQFF
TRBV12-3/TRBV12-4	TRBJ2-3	CASSFASGTSTDTQYF
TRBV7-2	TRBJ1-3	CASSRAGQGSGNTIYF
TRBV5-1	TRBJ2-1	CASSWGGESYNEQFF
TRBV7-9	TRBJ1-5	CASSPGTDNSNQPQHF
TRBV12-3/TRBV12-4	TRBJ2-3	CASSFSGRAGSDTQYF
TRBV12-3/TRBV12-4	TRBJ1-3	CASSLVWDNSGNTIYF
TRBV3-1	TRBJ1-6	CASSQGSRNSPLHF
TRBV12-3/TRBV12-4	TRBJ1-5	CASSGNRSSNQPQHF